Listed here are 10 T cell receptor beta chains from one sample, sequenced in a study of cytomegalovirus exposure and HLA in healthy donors (dated by TCRdb to 2016 to 2017). The method was the immunoSEQ multiplex PCR assay. For the multiplex PCR, a mixture combining 60 forward primers for TCR Vbeta segments and 13 reverse primers for TCR Jbeta segments was used. The source is immuneACCESS, and TCRdb retained only in-frame sequences with V and J called. Part of the clones is not carried over; for the studies checked, unresolved V genes explain less than half of this, and the remainder is unexplained. The sample yields 240,000 or so clones; about four fifths were counted once. The ten most abundant clones make up over 5% of the sample. Sample: PBMCs. The receptors were sampled from a middle-aged woman in good health and CMV-seropositive.

This clone was seen only once. The chain recombines TRBV6-1 with TRBJ2-7; D is perhaps TRBD1 (6 bases). V lost 1 base, J lost 13 bases, and 14 bases lay in between. The CDR3 extends over 12 amino acids. Germline CDR1 and CDR2: MNHNS and SASEGT. CDR3 sequence: CASSEVPDRYYF. The CDR3 DNA follows: TGTGCCAGCAGTGAAGTCCCCGACAGGTATTACTTC.

The chain has TRBV19 and TRBJ1-5; 11 bases map to TRBD1. The ends lost 6 bases at V and 2 bases at J; junction bases unmatched: 12. This CDR3 is 18 amino acids long. CDR1 is LNHDA, CDR2 SQIVND, per germline (reference sequence). The CDR3 reads CASSDPGTGGSGNQPQHF. In nucleotides, the CDR3 is TGTGCCAGTAGCGACCCCGGGACAGGGGGTTCGGGCAATCAGCCCCAGCATTTT. Using reference TRBV19 and TRBJ1-5 for the parts outside the CDR3, the full variable domain is DGGITQSPKYLFRKEGQNVTLSCEQNLNHDAMYWYRQDPGQGLRLIYYSQIVNDFQKGDIAEGYSVSREKKESFPLTVTSAQKNPTAFYLCASSDPGTGGSGNQPQHFGDGTRLSIL.

To note about this clone: One junction end does not reproduce the germline sequence, and a read error may be involved. The rearrangement links TRBV27 to TRBJ1-4; weak D call: TRBD1 (5 bases). The CDR3 totals 15 residues. Germline V gene lookup returns CDR1 MNHEY and CDR2 SMNVEV (reference sequence). The CDR3 nucleotides read TGTGCCAGCAGTCTGTGGGGGGGAACCAATGAAGAACTGTTTTTT. Translation gives CASSLWGGTNEELFF.

The chain links TRBV10-3 to TRBJ2-2; D may be TRBD1 (5 bases). Germline V gene lookup returns CDR1 ENHRY and CDR2 SYGVKD. The CDR3 consists of 14 residues. Deletions cut 0 bases from V and 4 bases from J, with 6 bases between. The CDR3 DNA sequence: TGTGCCATCAGTGAGTCAAGGGGCACCGGGGAGCTGTTTTTT. Translation gives CAISESRGTGELFF.

This clone was counted a single time. The CDR3 sequence: CASSRGGSYGYTF. CDR3 bases: TGTGCCAGCAGCCGCGGGGGGAGCTATGGCTACACCTTC. The J gene is TRBJ1-2, the V gene TRBV6-5, with D tentatively TRBD1 (5 bases). The germline gives CDR1 MNHEY, CDR2 SVGAGI. V was clipped by 6 bases and J by 4 bases, with 12 bases between them. This CDR3 has 13 residues.

CDR3 DNA sequence: TGTGCCAGCAGCCCCGGACAGGGGGCGATCACTGAAGCTTTCTTT. This gives the protein CASSPGQGAITEAFF. The V gene is TRBV6-6, the J gene TRBJ1-1; TRBD1 matches at 11 bases. The trim removed 6 bases at V and 4 bases at J, leaving 7 bases unmatched. The CDR3 contains 15 residues. Germline V lookup: CDR1 MNHNY, CDR2 SVGAGI (reference sequence).

The chain combines TRBV4-1 with TRBJ2-7, with 15 bases aligning to TRBD2. Trimming cost V 4 bases and J 0 bases; bases outside gene matches: 4. The CDR3 runs to 17 residues. Germline V gene lookup returns CDR1 MGHRA and CDR2 YSYEKL. DNA of the CDR3: TGCGCCAGCAGCCCCGGACTAGCGGGAGGGAGCTCCTACGAGCAGTACTTC. Its translation is CASSPGLAGGSSYEQYF.

This clone was recorded a few times. The rearrangement uses TRBV5-1 and TRBJ2-1, with 10 bases fitting TRBD1. Germline V gene lookup returns CDR1 SGHRS and CDR2 YFSETQ. The trim removed 4 bases at V and 0 bases at J, leaving 13 bases unmatched. The CDR3 runs to 19 residues. The CDR3 bases are TGCGCCAGCAGCGTTAGCGGGACAGGGGTTTTTAGCTCCTACAATGAGCAGTTCTTC. Its translation is CASSVSGTGVFSSYNEQFF.

The CDR3 coding sequence is TGTGCCAGCAGTCTGGACAGGGCTGAAAAACTGTTTTTT. The encoded protein is CASSLDRAEKLFF. J is TRBJ1-4 and V is TRBV27; TRBD1 matches 8 bases. This CDR3 has 13 residues. CDR1 is MNHEY, CDR2 SMNVEV, per germline (reference sequence). J lost 7 bases, V lost 5 bases, and 3 bases had no gene match.

This sequence joins TRBV5-4 and TRBJ1-1, with 7 bases matching TRBD1. V shed 4 bases and J 8 bases; nucleotides not matched to a gene: 14. This CDR3 has 15 residues. Germline-derived CDR1 and CDR2 are SGHNT and YYREEE (reference sequence). This CDR3 is CASSRGGAGGEEAFF. The CDR3 DNA reads as TGTGCCAGCAGCCGGGGGGGTGCAGGGGGTGAGGAAGCTTTCTTT.